This T cell receptor (beta chain) was captured by sequencing in a study of CD8 T cells in ankylosing spondylitis. This clonotype was detected a few times. Its cognate antigen is unknown. The study's findings and limits: Reported data indicate significant enrichment of disease-linked clones within matched ankylosing spondylitis synovial fluid. A motif in TCR beta, a set of 8 or 9 highly homologous variants, appeared characteristic of ankylosing spondylitis blood. Past research had described some motif variants in reactive arthritis synovial fluid and blood.

The CDR3 has 14 amino acids. V dropped 3 bases and J dropped 5; count of bases not matched to a gene: 5. Scientists made TCR beta libraries using quantitative 5'-RACE with molecular barcodes. TCRdb ran MiXCR on the 5' RACE reads and lists one entry per CDR3 protein. Of hundreds of thousands of distinct CDR3 sequences in the sample, 30% to 35% were seen once. The sequence derives from a male donor with ankylosing spondylitis or in good health (not recorded which). Input material: blood, either unsorted or a sorted T cell fraction (not recorded which). The chain carries TRBV12-3 or TRBV12-4 and TRBJ2-5, with 8 bases lining up with TRBD2. In DNA form, the CDR3 reads TGTGCCAGCAGTTTCGGGGGGGGACTTGAGACCCAGTACTTC. Its translation: CASSFGGGLETQYF.